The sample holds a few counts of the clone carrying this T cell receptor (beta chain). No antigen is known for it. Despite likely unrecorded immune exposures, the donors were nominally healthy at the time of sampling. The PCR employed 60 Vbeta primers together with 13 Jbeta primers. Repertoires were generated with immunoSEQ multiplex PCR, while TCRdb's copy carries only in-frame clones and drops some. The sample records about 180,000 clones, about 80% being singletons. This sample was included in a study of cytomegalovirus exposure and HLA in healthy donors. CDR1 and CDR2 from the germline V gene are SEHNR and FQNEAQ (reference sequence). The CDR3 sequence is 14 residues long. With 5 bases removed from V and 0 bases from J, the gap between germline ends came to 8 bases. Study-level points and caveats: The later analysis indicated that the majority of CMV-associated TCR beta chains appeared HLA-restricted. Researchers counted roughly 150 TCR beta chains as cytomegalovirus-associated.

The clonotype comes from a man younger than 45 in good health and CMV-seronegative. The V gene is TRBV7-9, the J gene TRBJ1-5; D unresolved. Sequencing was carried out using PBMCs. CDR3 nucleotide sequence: TGTGCCAGCAGCACTCGGTCTAGCAATCAGCCCCAGCATTTT. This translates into CASSTRSSNQPQHF.